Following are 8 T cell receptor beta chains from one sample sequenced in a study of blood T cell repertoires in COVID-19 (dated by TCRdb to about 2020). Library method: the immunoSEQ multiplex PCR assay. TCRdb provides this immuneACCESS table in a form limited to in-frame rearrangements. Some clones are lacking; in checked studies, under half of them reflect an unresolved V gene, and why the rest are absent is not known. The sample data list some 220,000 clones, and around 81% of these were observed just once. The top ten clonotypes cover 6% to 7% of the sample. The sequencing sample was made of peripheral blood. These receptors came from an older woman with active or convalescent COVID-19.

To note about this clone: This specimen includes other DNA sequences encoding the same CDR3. The CDR3 reads CASSISNQPQHF. CDR3 nucleotides: TGTGCCAGTAGTATATCTAATCAGCCCCAGCATTTT. The V call is TRBV19, the J call TRBJ1-5, with D unresolved. V lost 2 bases, J lost 4 bases, and 3 bases lay in between. CDR1 and CDR2 from the germline V gene are LNHDA and SQIVND (reference sequence). The CDR3 covers 12 residues. Full variable domain (rest looked up from reference TRBV19 and TRBJ1-5): DGGITQSPKYLFRKEGQNVTLSCEQNLNHDAMYWYRQDPGQGLRLIYYSQIVNDFQKGDIAEGYSVSREKKESFPLTVTSAQKNPTAFYLCASSISNQPQHFGDGTRLSIL.

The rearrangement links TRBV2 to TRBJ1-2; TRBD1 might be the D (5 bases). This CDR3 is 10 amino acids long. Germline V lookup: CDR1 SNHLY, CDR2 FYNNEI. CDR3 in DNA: TGTGCGAGTATCGACAGAGACTACACCTTC. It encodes CASIDRDYTF.

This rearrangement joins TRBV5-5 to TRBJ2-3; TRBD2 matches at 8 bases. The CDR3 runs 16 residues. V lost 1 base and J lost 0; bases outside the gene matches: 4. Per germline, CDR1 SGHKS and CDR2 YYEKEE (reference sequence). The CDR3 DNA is TGTGCCAGCAGCTTGTTAGCGGGACCCAGCACAGATACGCAGTATTTT. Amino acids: CASSLLAGPSTDTQYF.

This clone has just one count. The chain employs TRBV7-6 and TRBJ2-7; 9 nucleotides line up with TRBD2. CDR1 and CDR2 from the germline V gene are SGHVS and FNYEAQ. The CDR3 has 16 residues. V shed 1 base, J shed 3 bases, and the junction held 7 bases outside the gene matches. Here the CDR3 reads CASSLGGAGGSYEQYV. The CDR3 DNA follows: TGTGCCAGCAGCTTAGGTGGAGCGGGGGGAAGCTACGAGCAGTACGTC.

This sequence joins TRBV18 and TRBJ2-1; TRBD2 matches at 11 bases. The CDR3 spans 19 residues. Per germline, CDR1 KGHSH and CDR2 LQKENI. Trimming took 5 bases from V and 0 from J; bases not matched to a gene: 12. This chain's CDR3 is CASSTGLSGGAGSYNEQFF. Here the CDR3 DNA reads TGTGCCAGCTCAACCGGACTTAGCGGGGGGGCTGGCTCCTACAATGAGCAGTTCTTC.

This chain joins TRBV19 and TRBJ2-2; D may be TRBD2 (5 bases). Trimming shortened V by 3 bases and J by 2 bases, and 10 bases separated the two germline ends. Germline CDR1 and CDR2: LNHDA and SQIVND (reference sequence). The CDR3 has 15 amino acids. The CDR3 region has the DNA TGTGCCAGTAGTATTGGGCTAGCCAACACCGGGGAGCTGTTTTTT. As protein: CASSIGLANTGELFF.

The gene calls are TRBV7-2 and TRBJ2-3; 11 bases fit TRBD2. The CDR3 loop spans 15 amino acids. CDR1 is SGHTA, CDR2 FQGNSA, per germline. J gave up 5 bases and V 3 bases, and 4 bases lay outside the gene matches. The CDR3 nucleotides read TGTGCCAGCAGCTTCCTAGCGGGAGGTCTAGATACGCAGTATTTT. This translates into CASSFLAGGLDTQYF.

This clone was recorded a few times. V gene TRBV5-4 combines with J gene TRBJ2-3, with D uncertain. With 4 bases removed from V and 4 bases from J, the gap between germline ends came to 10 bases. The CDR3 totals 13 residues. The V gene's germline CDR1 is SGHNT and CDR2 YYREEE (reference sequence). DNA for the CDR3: TGTGCCAGCAGCCTTCCTTCCGCAGATACGCAGTATTTT. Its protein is CASSLPSADTQYF.